This TCR beta chain was obtained from a study of shared clonotypes between healthy human individuals. Germline CDR1 reads SGHTA; CDR2 reads FQGNSA. V lost 5 bases to trimming and J lost 2 bases; unmatched junction nucleotides: 9. This CDR3 contains 18 residues. Those who donated, Caucasian adults without exception, all lived in Nashville, Tennessee. Study outcomes and limitations: Genetic and exposure-history diversity was limited by the few donors.

Sequenced by immunoSEQ multiplex PCR; TCRdb stores in-frame clones only, minus some. Of about 960,000 clones detected, 76% appear once; the ten largest clones hold about 1.5%. Points on this clone: No antigen is known for it.

This chain uses TRBV7-2 with TRBJ2-7; 16 positions match TRBD2. Sequencing was performed on memory CD4+ T cells sorted from blood. Noted subset: CD45RA-negative fraction. The receptor was derived from a man younger than 35 in good health. The CDR3 sequence is CASSIGTSGRAGAYEQYF. DNA of the CDR3: TGTGCCAGCAGCATCGGGACTAGCGGGAGGGCCGGGGCCTACGAGCAGTACTTC.